This entry lists 6 T cell receptor beta chains sequenced from one sample in a study of identical twins. TCRdb used MiXCR to reprocess the 5' RACE reads, holding one entry per CDR3 protein. The data hold approximately 350,000 distinct CDR3 sequences, with 9% to 15% observed a single time. These sequences were also reported in another study, on yellow fever vaccine responses in identical twins.

The sequencing input was CD8+ T cells sorted from blood. The receptors were sampled from a woman aged 18-29 years in good health.

This clonotype showed up just a few times. The chain has TRBV11-1 and TRBJ2-1; 10 bases line up with TRBD2. Germline CDR1 is SGHAT and CDR2 is FQDESV (reference sequence). The CDR3 runs 18 residues. After removal of 2 bases from V and 2 bases from J, the junction contained 9 bases not matched to a gene. The CDR3: CASSLRTSGSKTYNEQFF. Here the CDR3 DNA reads TGTGCCAGCAGCTTAAGGACTAGCGGATCCAAAACCTACAATGAGCAGTTCTTC.

The V call is TRBV7-9, the J call TRBJ1-5; 9 bases match TRBD1. Unmatched junction bases numbered 7, after V lost 4 bases and J lost 9 bases. Germline assignment: CDR1 SEHNR and CDR2 FQNEAQ (reference sequence). This CDR3 is 14 amino acids long. The chain's CDR3 is CASSSGTGKMPQHF. CDR3 coding DNA: TGTGCCAGCAGCTCCGGGACAGGGAAGATGCCCCAGCATTTT.

This chain joins TRBV7-2 and TRBJ2-1, with a weak D call TRBD2 (6 bases). Germline loops: CDR1 SGHTA, CDR2 FQGNSA. The V gene lost 8 bases and the J gene lost 4 bases, with 24 bases spanning the gap. The CDR3 is made up of 17 amino acids. The CDR3 sequence is CASWLSHPGGTYNEQFF. CDR3 DNA sequence: TGTGCCAGCTGGCTCTCCCATCCCGGGGGAACATACAATGAGCAGTTCTTC.

This clonotype came up a few times. A read error may produce the germline difference seen at one junction end. The rearrangement joins TRBV10-3 to TRBJ1-1, with TRBD1 matching 9 bases. CDR1 is ENHRY, CDR2 SYGVKD, per germline. The CDR3 consists of 19 residues. CDR3 bases: TGTGCCATCGGTGAGGAGATTGGTACAGGGGGCCTTATGAACACTGAAGCTTTCTTT. It is translated as CAIGEEIGTGGLMNTEAFF.

This clonotype has at least ten counts. This chain uses TRBV13 with TRBJ2-5, with D possibly being TRBD2 (6 bases). The CDR3 length is 13 residues. Trimming took 4 bases from V and 0 from J, leaving 6 bases between them. Germline-derived CDR1 and CDR2 are PRHDT and FYEKMQ (reference sequence). CDR3 in amino acids: CASSSSDQETQYF. The CDR3 region has the DNA TGTGCCAGCAGCTCTAGCGACCAAGAGACCCAGTACTTC.

V is TRBV20-1 and J is TRBJ2-1; 12 nucleotides match TRBD2. The CDR3 contains 13 residues. The junction had 3 bases not matched to a gene; V was cut back by 2 bases and J by 10 bases. In germline, CDR1 is DFQATT, CDR2 SNEGSKA (reference sequence). Here the CDR3 reads CSARTSGGPEQFF. DNA for the CDR3: TGCAGTGCTAGAACTAGCGGGGGGCCAGAGCAGTTCTTC.